This TCR beta chain was observed in a study of metastatic and nonmetastatic thyroid tumors. Study in general: Repertoire comparison spanned blood and tumor or nodule tissue of malignant and benign thyroid patients. Findings and caveats of the study: Within blood and tumor, benign nodules reportedly had significantly lower TCR beta diversity than malignant thyroid tumors did.

All patients reached thyroid surgery having received no treatment beforehand. Authors' processing steps: Clinicopathological groups supplied CDR3 differences that were used to build a distant-metastasis classifier for papillary thyroid cancer. From the PCR reads, TCRdb re-called clones with MiXCR. The V and J calls here are based on TCRdb, not the publication. In the table there are more than 20,000 clones, roughly 20% of which are singletons. This clone counts as medium-sized. What it recognizes is unknown. This CDR3 contains 17 residues. CDR1 and CDR2 (germline): MNHEY, SVGEGT. Trimming at V came to 4 bases and at J to 7 bases, leaving 13 bases not matched to a gene.

This chain joins TRBV6-2 or TRBV6-3 and TRBJ2-7; 13 positions match TRBD2. The origin of this receptor is a female donor with papillary thyroid cancer or a benign thyroid nodule (not recorded which). Some clones in this sample may be carry-over from other donors' samples. The material sequenced was blood. As DNA, the CDR3 is TGTGCCAGCAGTTCATTGCGACTAGCGGGAGGAAGTAGTGAGCAGTACTTC. Its translation: CASSSLRLAGGSSEQYF.